The source of this T cell receptor (beta chain) is a study of cytomegalovirus exposure and HLA in healthy donors. Study in general: Prior work identified 117 million unique TCR beta sequences in roughly 180 million T cells.

General study results and limits: Later analysis associated a missense DCLRE1C variant with TCR beta V- and J-gene trimming. Across donors, most TCRs were seen rarely, yet some public ones were widespread.

As for this clone: No antigen is known for it.

In germline, CDR1 is SQVTM, CDR2 ANQGSEA. J was trimmed by 3 bases and V by 6 bases; bases with no gene match: 6. There are 13 residues in the CDR3. The study ran its PCR with 60 Vbeta and 13 Jbeta primers. Generated by immunoSEQ multiplex PCR, the TCRdb table keeps only in-frame clones and is missing some. Found here are around 40,000 clones, roughly 87% of them singletons; the top ten hold more than 7.5%. The V and J genes are TRBV29-1 and TRBJ2-3; the match to TRBD1 covers 7 bases. The origin of this receptor is a middle-aged woman in good health and CMV-seropositive. Source material: PBMCs. DNA of the CDR3: TGCAGCGTCGACAGGGAGAAGACAGATACGCAGTATTTT. It encodes CSVDREKTDTQYF.